One and the same sample provided the 8 T cell receptor beta chains below, sequenced in a study of T cells in Graves' hyperthyroidism and ophthalmopathy. It was RNA transcripts that yielded the amplified TCR beta CDR3 regions. The HTBI primer set drove a first-round RT-PCR of the TCR CDR3. Each CDR3 protein gets one entry after TCRdb re-called the multiplex PCR reads with MiXCR. The sample contains tens of thousands of distinct CDR3 sequences, roughly 50% of which appear only once. The sequencing sample was made of blood. The receptors were sampled from a woman in her thirties with Graves' ophthalmopathy.

This clonotype was picked up one time. One base away lies a much larger clone, so this may be a sequencing read error. The chain links TRBV4-1 to TRBJ2-1; 12 bases are a match to TRBD2. Per the germline V gene, CDR1 is MGHRA and CDR2 is YSYEKL. This CDR3 has 18 amino acids. This chain's CDR3 is CASSQDKRTSGMDNVQFF. The CDR3 nucleotides read TGCGCCAGCAGCCAAGATAAGAGGACTAGCGGGATGGACAATGTGCAGTTCTTC.

Of note for this clonotype: A junction end diverges from the germline sequence, so it may reflect a read error. V usage is TRBV20-1 and J usage is TRBJ2-1; D perhaps matches TRBD2 (7 bases). The CDR3 covers 18 residues. Germline V CDR1 and CDR2: DFQATT, SNEGSKA (reference sequence). The chain's CDR3 is CSGRGGTIGGLSCNEQCF. CDR3 coding DNA: TGCAGTGGTAGGGGGGGGACCATTGGCGGTCTCTCCTGCAATGAGCAGTGCTTC.

The J gene is TRBJ2-7, the V gene TRBV15; D is unresolved. The CDR3 is 16 residues long. The V gene lost 3 bases and the J gene lost 0 bases, with 15 bases spanning the gap. Germline V gives CDR1 LNHNV, CDR2 YYDKDF (reference sequence). CDR3 nucleotide sequence: TGTGCCACCAGCAGCCATGACGGGCCAAGCTCCTACGAGCAGTACTTC. Translated, it gives CATSSHDGPSSYEQYF.

The chain recombines TRBV7-2 with TRBJ2-1; 7 bases align to TRBD1. The CDR3 runs 15 residues. Per the germline V gene, CDR1 is SGHTA and CDR2 is FQGNSA. V trimming: 1 base; J trimming: 1 base; junction bases outside the gene matches: 1. The CDR3 nucleotides are TGTGCCAGCAGCTTAGGACAGGGTTCCTACAATGAGCAGTTCTTC. Protein: CASSLGQGSYNEQFF.

This clonotype was counted at least ten times. V and J are TRBV2 and TRBJ2-7, with D maybe TRBD1 (6 bases). Trimming left V 6 bases short and J 4 bases short, with 10 bases between. Germline V gene sequence: CDR1 SNHLY, CDR2 FYNNEI. This CDR3 has 12 residues. The CDR3 protein is CASRVQGYEQYF. The CDR3 nucleotides read TGTGCCAGCAGGGTACAGGGTTACGAGCAGTACTTC.

Comment on this clonotype: Just one base apart from a much larger clone, this may be a read error. V usage is TRBV28 and J usage is TRBJ2-6; 8 bases agree with TRBD2. The junction had 4 bases not matched to a gene; V was cut back by 10 bases and J by 2 bases. This CDR3 is 14 amino acids long. Germline assignment: CDR1 MDHEN and CDR2 SYDVKM. The CDR3 nucleotides are TGTGCCATCGCGGGGGGCCCTGGGGCCAACGTCCTGACTTTC. The encoded protein is CAIAGGPGANVLTF.

The V and J genes are TRBV12-3 or TRBV12-4 and TRBJ1-1, with D possibly TRBD1 on 5 matching bases. Trimming removed 5 bases from V and 5 bases from J, with 6 bases in between. The CDR3 length is 11 residues. The CDR3: CASSRGTEAFF. The CDR3 DNA sequence: TGTGCCAGCAGTCGGGGGACTGAAGCTTTCTTT.

For this clonotype: The junction and the germline gene differ at one end; a read error may be behind it. The V call is TRBV27, the J call TRBJ1-2, with 8 bases identical to TRBD1. Germline CDR1 is MNHEY and CDR2 is SMNVEV (reference sequence). The CDR3 runs to 13 residues. CDR3 region: CASGLDRVGGYTF. CDR3 bases: TGTGCCAGCGGTTTGGACAGGGTCGGGGGCTACACCTTC.